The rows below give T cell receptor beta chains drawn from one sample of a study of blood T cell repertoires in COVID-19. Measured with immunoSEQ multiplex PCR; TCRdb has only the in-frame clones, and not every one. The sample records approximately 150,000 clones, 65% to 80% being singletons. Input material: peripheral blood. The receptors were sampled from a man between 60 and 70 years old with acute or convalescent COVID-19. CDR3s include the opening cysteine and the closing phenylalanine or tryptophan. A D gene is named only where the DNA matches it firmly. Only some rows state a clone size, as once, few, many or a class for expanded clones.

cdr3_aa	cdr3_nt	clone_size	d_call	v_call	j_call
CASRSLAGYNEQFF	TGTGCCAGCAGGTCACTAGCGGGCTACAATGAGCAGTTCTTC	once	TRBD2	TRBV2	TRBJ2-1
CATSRDLSYEQYF	TGTGCCACCAGCAGGGACTTATCCTACGAGCAGTACTTC	once	.	TRBV15	TRBJ2-7
CASSAAQGAADTQYF	TGTGCCAGCAGCGCAGCCCAGGGGGCAGCAGATACGCAGTATTTT	.	TRBD1	TRBV5-4	TRBJ2-3
CASSILLPTGPEAFF	TGTGCCAGTAGTATTCTTCTACCAACAGGTCCTGAAGCTTTCTTT	few	.	TRBV19	TRBJ1-1
CASSRGDRTPETQYF	TGTGCCAGTAGTCGGGGGGACAGGACTCCCGAGACCCAGTACTTC	.	.	TRBV19	TRBJ2-5
CASSSRGYEQYF	TGTGCCAGCAGCTCCCGCGGCTACGAGCAGTACTTC	.	.	TRBV3-1/TRBV3-2	TRBJ2-7
CASSVGHPPYEQYF	TGTGCCAGTAGTGTGGGACACCCCCCCTACGAGCAGTACTTC	.	.	TRBV19	TRBJ2-7
CASKDPGNSEAFF	TGTGCCAGCAAAGACCCGGGGAACTCTGAAGCTTTCTTT	once	.	TRBV6-6	TRBJ1-1
CASSARVRQETQYF	TGTGCCAGCAGCGCGAGGGTCCGGCAAGAGACCCAGTACTTC	.	.	TRBV5-6	TRBJ2-5
CASSDRSPYGYTF	TGTGCCAGCAGTGACCGGTCGCCCTATGGCTACACCTTC	few	.	TRBV6-1	TRBJ1-2
CASSFRQDLEDNEQFF	TGTGCCAGCAGCTTCCGACAGGACCTAGAGGACAATGAGCAGTTCTTC	few	.	TRBV7-6	TRBJ2-1
CASSSRDRLNSPLHF	TGTGCCAGCAGTTCCCGGGACAGGCTTAATTCACCCCTCCACTTT	.	TRBD1	TRBV6-5	TRBJ1-6
CASSYGGGKNYGYTF	TGTGCCAGCAGTTACGGGGGGGGAAAAAACTATGGCTACACCTTC	.	.	TRBV6-5	TRBJ1-2
CASSILQGDEQYF	TGTGCCAGTAGTATACTCCAGGGCGACGAGCAGTACTTC	medium-sized	.	TRBV19	TRBJ2-7
CASSFRGDGYTF	TGTGCCAGCAGCTTCAGGGGGGATGGCTACACCTTC	.	TRBD1	TRBV7-8	TRBJ1-2
CASIWGQGDQPQHF	TGTGCCAGCATCTGGGGGCAGGGGGATCAGCCCCAGCATTTT	.	TRBD1	TRBV6-5	TRBJ1-5
CASSSNSPRAFF	TGTGCCAGCAGCTCCAATTCCCCGAGAGCTTTCTTT	.	.	TRBV7-8	TRBJ1-1
CASSLVGVTSGTGELFF	TGTGCCAGCAGCTTGGTGGGGGTGACTAGCGGCACCGGGGAGCTGTTTTTT	.	TRBD2	TRBV5-5	TRBJ2-2
CASSLASGGATGELFF	TGTGCCAGCAGTTTGGCCTCGGGGGGTGCCACCGGGGAGCTGTTTTTT	.	TRBD2	TRBV28	TRBJ2-2
CASSNPGGAGIQYF	TGTGCCAGCAGTAATCCAGGGGGCGCGGGCATTCAGTACTTC	.	TRBD1	TRBV7-8	TRBJ2-4
CASSLGGNPYNEQFF	TGTGCCAGCAGCCTTGGGGGGAATCCCTACAATGAGCAGTTCTTC	.	.	TRBV7-3	TRBJ2-1
CSVEKSGRASYNEQFF	TGCAGCGTTGAAAAGAGCGGGAGGGCCTCGTACAATGAGCAGTTCTTC	few	TRBD2	TRBV29-1	TRBJ2-1
CASSMGRDTQYF	TGTGCCAGTAGTATGGGGAGAGATACGCAGTATTTT	once	.	TRBV19	TRBJ2-3
CASSLEFASSYNEQFF	TGTGCCAGCAGCTTAGAGTTCGCGAGCTCCTACAATGAGCAGTTCTTC	.	.	TRBV7-3	TRBJ2-1
CASSLRGGMNTEAFF	TGTGCCAGCAGCTTAAGGGGAGGCATGAACACTGAAGCTTTCTTT	.	.	TRBV7-9	TRBJ1-1
CASSLVEGDTQYF	TGTGCCAGCAGCTTGGTAGAGGGAGATACGCAGTATTTT	.	.	TRBV5-6	TRBJ2-3
CASRTIILAGGPGEQFF	TGTGCCAGTAGAACAATAATCCTAGCGGGAGGGCCTGGTGAGCAGTTCTTC	.	TRBD2	TRBV19	TRBJ2-1
CASWGGNQPQHF	TGTGCCAGCTGGGGGGGGAATCAGCCCCAGCATTTT	.	.	TRBV28	TRBJ1-5
CASTPLGVGLQTEAFF	TGTGCCAGCACCCCTCTGGGGGTAGGACTACAAACTGAAGCTTTCTTT	.	.	TRBV28	TRBJ1-1
CASSGRGISSYNSPLHF	TGTGCCAGCAGTGGTAGGGGAATTAGCTCCTATAATTCACCCCTCCACTTT	.	.	TRBV6-1	TRBJ1-6
CASSFGVSSGTQETQYF	TGTGCCAGCAGCTTTGGTGTGTCTAGCGGGACCCAAGAGACCCAGTACTTC	.	TRBD2	TRBV11-2	TRBJ2-5
CASSPGVGREGGTDTQYF	TGCGCCAGCAGCCCTGGGGTGGGGCGGGAGGGTGGCACAGATACGCAGTATTTT	.	TRBD2	TRBV4-1	TRBJ2-3
CAISESFTGGEAFF	TGTGCCATCAGTGAGTCGTTTACAGGGGGTGAAGCTTTCTTT	once	TRBD1	TRBV10-3	TRBJ1-1
CATSVVGQGTPGANVLTF	TGTGCCACCAGTGTCGTGGGACAGGGGACCCCTGGGGCCAACGTCCTGACTTTC	.	TRBD1	TRBV24-1	TRBJ2-6
CASSLGTSRLNEQFF	TGTGCCAGCAGCCTCGGGACTAGCAGACTCAATGAGCAGTTCTTC	.	TRBD2	TRBV7-2	TRBJ2-1
CASSLDGQGVSEQYF	TGTGCCAGCAGCTTAGACGGACAGGGGGTTTCCGAGCAGTACTTC	few	TRBD1	TRBV11-2	TRBJ2-7
CASSARAQFNEQFF	TGCGCCAGCTCTGCGAGGGCCCAGTTTAATGAGCAGTTCTTC	few	.	TRBV10-2	TRBJ2-1
CASSRSRDRDFGYGYTF	TGTGCCAGCAGCCGAAGCCGGGACAGGGATTTTGGCTATGGCTACACCTTC	.	TRBD1	TRBV3-1/TRBV3-2	TRBJ1-2
CASSLDPRVSGNTIYF	TGTGCCAGCAGCTTAGACCCCAGGGTCTCTGGAAACACCATATATTTT	few	.	TRBV7-6	TRBJ1-3
CASSLGQGDPIF	TGCGCCAGCAGCCTCGGACAGGGAGATCCGATCTTC	.	TRBD1	TRBV5-1	TRBJ2-1
CASSYSRGRGWEQYF	TGTGCCAGCAGTTACTCAAGGGGGCGTGGGTGGGAGCAGTACTTC	few	TRBD1	TRBV6-5	TRBJ2-7
CSVGQGVYEKLFF	TGCAGCGTCGGACAGGGGGTGTATGAAAAACTGTTTTTT	once	TRBD1	TRBV29-1	TRBJ1-4
CASSKDRVGNTEAFF	TGTGCCAGTAGTAAGGACAGGGTCGGGAACACTGAAGCTTTCTTT	.	TRBD1	TRBV19	TRBJ1-1
CASSGMGQGGGSPLHF	TGTGCCAGCAGCGGAATGGGTCAGGGAGGTGGTTCACCCCTCCACTTT	.	.	TRBV5-4	TRBJ1-6
CASSLGTGDSPLHF	TGTGCCAGCAGCTTGGGGACAGGGGATTCACCCCTCCACTTT	.	TRBD1	TRBV5-6	TRBJ1-6
CASSLASGRDTGELFF	TGTGCCAGCAGCTTGGCAAGCGGGAGAGACACCGGGGAGCTGTTTTTT	.	TRBD2	TRBV11-2	TRBJ2-2
CASSFAGGLQDTQYF	TGTGCCAGCAGTTTTGCGGGAGGCCTCCAAGATACGCAGTATTTT	.	TRBD2	TRBV6-2/TRBV6-3	TRBJ2-3
CASSLAASINEKLFF	TGTGCCAGCAGCTTAGCTGCATCTATTAATGAAAAACTGTTTTTT	.	.	TRBV7-6	TRBJ1-4
CASSLGQSNQPQHF	TGTGCCAGCAGCTTAGGGCAGAGCAATCAGCCCCAGCATTTT	.	.	TRBV7-9	TRBJ1-5
CASSLVASGRARETQYF	TGTGCCAGCAGCTTGGTGGCTAGCGGGAGGGCCAGGGAGACCCAGTACTTC	.	TRBD2	TRBV5-4	TRBJ2-5
CASSPTPLRGGAQFF	TGTGCTAGCAGCCCTACACCATTACGGGGGGGAGCGCAGTTCTTC	.	TRBD2	TRBV7-7	TRBJ2-1
CATSDSGQGVDTEAFF	TGTGCCACCAGTGACTCCGGACAGGGAGTGGACACTGAAGCTTTCTTT	.	TRBD1	TRBV24-1	TRBJ1-1
CASSLIASGSQHF	TGTGCCAGCAGTTTGATCGCTTCGGGGTCCCAGCATTTT	.	.	TRBV12-3/TRBV12-4	TRBJ1-5
CSASAPDINEQFF	TGCAGTGCTAGTGCTCCAGACATCAATGAGCAGTTCTTC	.	.	TRBV20-1	TRBJ2-1
CASSLSQETQYF	TGTGCCAGCAGCCTATCCCAAGAGACCCAGTACTTC	.	.	TRBV12-3/TRBV12-4	TRBJ2-5
CSVEGERANYGYTF	TGCAGCGTTGAAGGAGAGAGGGCCAACTATGGCTACACCTTC	.	.	TRBV29-1	TRBJ1-2
CASSVSANTGELFF	TGTGCCAGCAGCGTATCGGCGAACACCGGGGAGCTGTTTTTT	few	.	TRBV9	TRBJ2-2
CASSFTLSSYEQYF	TGTGCCAGCAGTTTTACTCTAAGCTCCTACGAGCAGTACTTC	.	.	TRBV28	TRBJ2-7